This T cell receptor (beta chain) came from a study of blood T cell repertoires in COVID-19. About the study: Sites in the United States, Italy and Spain provided acute and convalescent COVID-19 samples.

In the original analysis: Estimation of nucleated cell counts was performed using reference gene primer amplification. TCRdb's copy holds only in-frame clones and misses some; the assay was immunoSEQ multiplex PCR. V, J and clone size were drawn from that table, and D and trimming were deduced from the DNA. Of 150,000 to 200,000 clones listed, roughly 81% are singletons. Unmatched junction bases numbered 9, after V lost 4 bases and J lost 5 bases. Germline CDR1 and CDR2: KGHSH and LQKENI. The CDR3 length is 15 residues. This chain joins TRBV18 and TRBJ2-5, with TRBD2 matching over 8 bases. This clonotype originated in an elderly woman with COVID-19, enrolled during active disease. The sequenced sample was peripheral blood. The CDR3 sequence is CASSLQAGAGETQYF. CDR3 DNA: TGTGCCAGCTCACTCCAAGCGGGAGCGGGGGAGACCCAGTACTTC.